Below, one T cell receptor beta chain is given with its context. Its antigen remains unidentified. With a much larger clone just one base away, this may be a read error. Within the sample, other DNA sequences also encode this same CDR3. This sample is drawn from a study of metastatic and nonmetastatic thyroid tumors (dated by TCRdb to the early 2020s). Describing the broader study: The researchers compared repertoires between peripheral blood samples and tumor or nodule tissue samples from patients with malignant or benign thyroid disease.

The library was built by means of PCR. The reads were generated on an Illumina HiSeq 4000. High-throughput sequencing was used to profile the CDR3 region of the TCR beta-chain in every patient. In the original analysis: The researchers built a classifier to tell apart papillary thyroid cancer patients with distant metastasis, based on CDR3 differences among clinicopathological groups. The Shannon index was used to measure repertoire diversity, and the Morisita-Horn index was used to measure how similar tumor and blood repertoires were. TCRdb passed the public sequencing reads through fastp at Q25 and MiXCR, retaining productive beta sequences. The V and J calls shown here were made by TCRdb, not taken from the authors' results. The sample table shows about 24,000 clones, and approximately 20% are seen once. The ten top clones hold around 7.6% of the sample. From a lookup of the germline V gene, CDR1 and CDR2 are SQVTM and ANQGSEA. The CDR3 holds 10 amino acids from the cysteine to the phenylalanine. Solely the CDR3 DNA is kept, with 30 bases framed from the first base. Clipping removes 3 bases from V and 8 bases from J, with 0 as the unmatched junction base count.

No treatment had been received by any patient before thyroid surgery. Using T-cell receptor beta sequencing, the researchers looked back retrospectively at clinical samples from patients, gathered between about 2011 and 2019. Overall study outcomes, separate from this receptor: TCR beta diversity was reported as significantly higher in malignant tumors than in benign nodules, in both blood and tumor samples.

The receptor's source is a female donor with papillary thyroid cancer or a benign thyroid nodule (not recorded which). Some clones in this sample may be carry-over from other donors' samples. Recombination linked TRBV29-1 to TRBJ1-2; TRBD1 fits 7 bases in the junction. The sample comprised blood. The nucleotide sequence is given as TGCAGCGTTGAGACAGGGGGCTACACCTTC. Its protein reads: CSVETGGYTF. The full variable domain, completed from the reference TRBV29-1 and TRBJ1-2 proteins outside the CDR3, reads SAVISQKPSRDICQRGTSLTIQCQVDSQVTMMFWYRQQPGQSLTLIATANQGSEATYESGFVIDKFPISRPNLTFSTLTVSNMSPEDSSIYLCSVETGGYTFGSGTRLTVV.